These T cell receptor beta chains were read from a single sample in a study of cytomegalovirus exposure and HLA in healthy donors. Data came from immunoSEQ multiplex PCR; TCRdb stores just in-frame clones and leaves some out. Among about 240,000 clones listed, more than 75% were seen once. The specimen sequenced was PBMCs. The receptor set was obtained from a woman in her 30s in good health and CMV-seropositive. Both conserved end residues are part of each CDR3. The D gene is left open where the match is weak. A row's size may be missing; if present it is once, few, many or a size class.

clone size: NA
D gene: NA
CDR3 length: 16
J gene: TRBJ2-5
V gene: TRBV11-2
CDR3 DNA: TGTGCCAGCAGCTTAAATGGGCAGGGAAGGGGGGAGACCCAGTACTTC
CDR3 protein: CASSLNGQGRGETQYF

clone size: NA
D gene: TRBD1
CDR3 length: 17
J gene: TRBJ1-1
V gene: TRBV11-2
CDR3 DNA: TGTGCCAGCAGCTTATATCGTATTGAGAAGGGACAGCATGAAGCTTTCTTT
CDR3 protein: CASSLYRIEKGQHEAFF

clone size: NA
D gene: TRBD2
CDR3 length: 12
J gene: TRBJ2-7
V gene: TRBV6-6
CDR3 DNA: TGTGCCAGCAGTTACGGGGGGGGCGAGCAGTACTTC
CDR3 protein: CASSYGGGEQYF

clone size: NA
D gene: TRBD2
CDR3 length: 15
J gene: TRBJ2-7
V gene: TRBV28
CDR3 DNA: TGTGCCAGCTTCCGGGGGGGAATGGGGGGATCCGAGCAGTACTTC
CDR3 protein: CASFRGGMGGSEQYF

clone size: NA
D gene: TRBD1
CDR3 length: 17
J gene: TRBJ2-1
V gene: TRBV5-5
CDR3 DNA: TGTGCCAGCAGCTTGGAGGGCAGGGGGCCAGGCTACAATGAGCAGTTCTTC
CDR3 protein: CASSLEGRGPGYNEQFF

clone size: NA
D gene: NA
CDR3 length: 16
J gene: TRBJ2-2
V gene: TRBV11-2
CDR3 DNA: TGTGCCAGCAGCTTAGTCGGGGGTCCTTACACCGGGGAGCTGTTTTTT
CDR3 protein: CASSLVGGPYTGELFF

clone size: once
D gene: NA
CDR3 length: 15
J gene: TRBJ1-4
V gene: TRBV4-2
CDR3 DNA: TGTGCCAGCAGCCAAGAACCGGCAGGTTACGAAAAACTGTTTTTT
CDR3 protein: CASSQEPAGYEKLFF

clone size: NA
D gene: TRBD1
CDR3 length: 21
J gene: TRBJ1-2
V gene: TRBV19
CDR3 DNA: TGTGCCAGTAGTATATCAACGTGGCAGGACAGGGGGTTACTGGAAAGCTATGGCTACACCTTC
CDR3 protein: CASSISTWQDRGLLESYGYTF

clone size: NA
D gene: NA
CDR3 length: 15
J gene: TRBJ1-1
V gene: TRBV30
CDR3 DNA: TGTGCCTGGAGTGTACTCCGTGGGCTCAACACTGAAGCTTTCTTT
CDR3 protein: CAWSVLRGLNTEAFF

clone size: NA
D gene: TRBD2
CDR3 length: 14
J gene: TRBJ2-5
V gene: TRBV5-1
CDR3 DNA: TGCGCCAGCAGCTCCACTAGCGGGACAGAGACCCAGTACTTC
CDR3 protein: CASSSTSGTETQYF

clone size: NA
D gene: TRBD1
CDR3 length: 17
J gene: TRBJ1-5
V gene: TRBV28
CDR3 DNA: TGTGCCAGCAGCAACCTTAACGGACAGGCCGCCCCGCAGCCCCAGCATTTT
CDR3 protein: CASSNLNGQAAPQPQHF

clone size: NA
D gene: TRBD1
CDR3 length: 16
J gene: TRBJ2-3
V gene: TRBV14
CDR3 DNA: TGTGCCAGCAGCCAATTTAGGGACAGGGTGGCAGATACGCAGTATTTT
CDR3 protein: CASSQFRDRVADTQYF

clone size: NA
D gene: NA
CDR3 length: 15
J gene: TRBJ2-3
V gene: TRBV5-1
CDR3 DNA: TGCGCCAGCAGCCAGGGGCGCGGCGGAGTGGATACGCAGTATTTT
CDR3 protein: CASSQGRGGVDTQYF

clone size: NA
D gene: TRBD2
CDR3 length: 15
J gene: TRBJ2-5
V gene: TRBV5-1
CDR3 DNA: TGCGCCAGCAGCTTGGGGGGACTAGAAGGGGAGACCCAGTACTTC
CDR3 protein: CASSLGGLEGETQYF

clone size: few
D gene: TRBD1
CDR3 length: 13
J gene: TRBJ2-7
V gene: TRBV18
CDR3 DNA: TGTGCCAGCTCACTGGACAGGGGGCGCGAGCAGTACTTC
CDR3 protein: CASSLDRGREQYF

clone size: NA
D gene: TRBD2
CDR3 length: 12
J gene: TRBJ2-1
V gene: TRBV11-1
CDR3 DNA: TGTGCCAGCAGCTTAGAGGGGAGGGGGCAGTTCTTC
CDR3 protein: CASSLEGRGQFF

clone size: NA
D gene: NA
CDR3 length: 13
J gene: TRBJ2-1
V gene: TRBV29-1
CDR3 DNA: TGCAGCGTTGAGCGGGACTCCTACAATGAGCAGTTCTTC
CDR3 protein: CSVERDSYNEQFF

clone size: NA
D gene: TRBD1
CDR3 length: 17
J gene: TRBJ1-1
V gene: TRBV28
CDR3 DNA: TGTGCCAGCAGCCACCCCGGGACAGGGAGTATGAACACTGAAGCTTTCTTT
CDR3 protein: CASSHPGTGSMNTEAFF

clone size: NA
D gene: TRBD2
CDR3 length: 20
J gene: TRBJ2-1
V gene: TRBV9
CDR3 DNA: TGTGCCAGCAGCGTAGGCTGGGGGACTAGCCTTAGTAGCTCCTACAATGAGCAGTTCTTC
CDR3 protein: CASSVGWGTSLSSSYNEQFF

clone size: NA
D gene: NA
CDR3 length: 17
J gene: TRBJ2-2
V gene: TRBV27
CDR3 DNA: TGTGCCAGCAGTTTTCGCGTTCCAGGGGTTACACCCGGGGAGCTGTTTTTT
CDR3 protein: CASSFRVPGVTPGELFF

clone size: NA
D gene: TRBD1
CDR3 length: 14
J gene: TRBJ1-5
V gene: TRBV27
CDR3 DNA: TGTGCCAGCAGTGCGGGGACAGACAATCAGCCCCAGCATTTT
CDR3 protein: CASSAGTDNQPQHF

clone size: NA
D gene: NA
CDR3 length: 14
J gene: TRBJ1-5
V gene: TRBV5-1
CDR3 DNA: TGCGCCAGCAGCTTGGGGAGTAACAATCAGCCCCAGCATTTT
CDR3 protein: CASSLGSNNQPQHF

clone size: NA
D gene: TRBD1
CDR3 length: 14
J gene: TRBJ2-7
V gene: TRBV18
CDR3 DNA: TGTGCCAGCTCGGCGGGACAGGGGGGAAGTGAGCAGTACTTC
CDR3 protein: CASSAGQGGSEQYF

clone size: once
D gene: NA
CDR3 length: 12
J gene: TRBJ2-3
V gene: TRBV7-9
CDR3 DNA: TGTGCCAGCAGCTTTACATCTGATACGCAGTATTTT
CDR3 protein: CASSFTSDTQYF

clone size: NA
D gene: TRBD2
CDR3 length: 17
J gene: TRBJ2-1
V gene: TRBV28
CDR3 DNA: TGTGCCAGCAGGGGGACTAGCGGGAGGTATGAGGGGAATGAGCAGTTCTTC
CDR3 protein: CASRGTSGRYEGNEQFF

clone size: NA
D gene: NA
CDR3 length: 15
J gene: TRBJ2-1
V gene: TRBV4-1
CDR3 DNA: TGCGCCAGCAGCCAAATAGGGGCGTCCTACAATGAGCAGTTCTTC
CDR3 protein: CASSQIGASYNEQFF

clone size: NA
D gene: TRBD1
CDR3 length: 15
J gene: TRBJ2-5
V gene: TRBV14
CDR3 DNA: TGTGCCAGCAGCCCCCGGGACAGGGAGGTAGAGACCCAGTACTTC
CDR3 protein: CASSPRDREVETQYF

clone size: NA
D gene: TRBD1
CDR3 length: 13
J gene: TRBJ2-7
V gene: TRBV11-2
CDR3 DNA: TGTGCCAGCGGTATGGACAGGGAGGACTGGCAGTACTTC
CDR3 protein: CASGMDREDWQYF

clone size: once
D gene: NA
CDR3 length: 15
J gene: TRBJ1-5
V gene: TRBV11-2
CDR3 DNA: TGTGCCAGCAGCTTAGAGCTGGGAAGCGGCGAGCCCCAGCATTTT
CDR3 protein: CASSLELGSGEPQHF

clone size: NA
D gene: TRBD1
CDR3 length: 16
J gene: TRBJ2-5
V gene: TRBV27
CDR3 DNA: TGTGCCAGCAGTTTATCGACAGGGGGATTCGAAGAGACCCAGTACTTC
CDR3 protein: CASSLSTGGFEETQYF

clone size: NA
D gene: NA
CDR3 length: 13
J gene: TRBJ2-7
V gene: TRBV7-3
CDR3 DNA: TGTGCCAGCAGCTTAGACAGCTCCTACGAGCAGTACTTC
CDR3 protein: CASSLDSSYEQYF

clone size: NA
D gene: TRBD2
CDR3 length: 17
J gene: TRBJ2-1
V gene: TRBV27
CDR3 DNA: TGTGCCAGCAGTCCCCGGACTAGCGGGAGTTCGTACAATGAGCAGTTCTTC
CDR3 protein: CASSPRTSGSSYNEQFF

clone size: NA
D gene: NA
CDR3 length: 14
J gene: TRBJ2-5
V gene: TRBV14
CDR3 DNA: TGTGCCAGCAGCCAGGACACGTACCAAGAGACCCAGTACTTC
CDR3 protein: CASSQDTYQETQYF

clone size: once
D gene: TRBD2
CDR3 length: 15
J gene: TRBJ2-1
V gene: TRBV25-1
CDR3 DNA: TGTGCCAGCAGTCGGACTAGCGGGAGCTACAATGAGCAGTTCTTC
CDR3 protein: CASSRTSGSYNEQFF

clone size: few
D gene: NA
CDR3 length: 14
J gene: TRBJ1-2
V gene: TRBV28
CDR3 DNA: TGTGCCAGCAGTTTACGGGGGACGTTTGGTGGCTACACCTTC
CDR3 protein: CASSLRGTFGGYTF